A selection of T cell receptor beta chains follows, all from one sample in a study of T cell responses to AZD1222 COVID-19 vaccine. This table comes from immunoSEQ multiplex PCR, and its TCRdb copy is limited to in-frame clones, with some not included. The data contain some 150,000 clones, 82% of them singletons. The material was peripheral blood, obtained on day 0 of MenACWY control vaccination. The receptors originated from an adult in good health. Both conserved end residues are part of each CDR3. Fields, in order: D gene, V gene, clone size, CDR3 length, J gene, CDR3 protein, CDR3 DNA. D genes are given only for firm matches. Clone sizes are given selectively: once, few, many, or a class where the clone is expanded.

>-|TRBV5-4|-|14|TRBJ1-1
CASRPALPGTEAFF
TGTGCCAGCAGACCGGCCCTCCCGGGCACTGAAGCTTTCTTT
>-|TRBV5-1|-|13|TRBJ2-1
CASSLVWPNEQFF
TGCGCCAGCAGCTTAGTCTGGCCCAATGAGCAGTTCTTC
>-|TRBV18|-|14|TRBJ1-2
CASSTARVVYGYTF
TGTGCCAGCTCAACCGCGAGGGTCGTCTATGGCTACACCTTC
>-|TRBV24-1|-|12|TRBJ2-7
CATSIQNPRQYF
TGTGCCACCAGTATCCAAAACCCGAGGCAGTACTTC
>-|TRBV5-1|-|13|TRBJ1-4
CASSLDDFEKLFF
TGCGCCAGCAGCTTGGACGACTTTGAAAAACTGTTTTTT
>-|TRBV5-1|-|13|TRBJ1-1
CASSFEGNTEAFF
TGCGCCAGCAGCTTTGAGGGCAACACTGAAGCTTTCTTT
>TRBD2|TRBV2|-|15|TRBJ2-7
CASSERAGGPYEQYF
TGTGCCAGCAGTGAACGAGCGGGGGGGCCCTACGAGCAGTACTTC
>TRBD1|TRBV16|few|13|TRBJ1-6
CASSGDRSSPLHF
TGTGCCAGCAGCGGGGACAGGAGTTCACCCCTCCACTTT
>TRBD1|TRBV4-1|-|18|TRBJ1-6
CASSQALGGQGATSPLHF
TGCGCCAGCAGCCAAGCCCTCGGGGGACAGGGGGCGACATCACCCCTCCACTTT
>-|TRBV19|-|15|TRBJ1-2
CASRVGSTLSYGYTF
TGTGCCAGTAGGGTGGGCAGCACCTTGTCCTATGGCTACACCTTC
>TRBD1|TRBV5-1|few|14|TRBJ1-2
CASSLDQGDYGYTF
TGCGCCAGCAGCTTGGACCAGGGGGACTATGGCTACACCTTC
>-|TRBV9|-|15|TRBJ2-2
CASSVQGSATGELFF
TGTGCCAGCAGCGTGCAGGGGTCGGCCACCGGGGAGCTGTTTTTT
>-|TRBV2|few|12|TRBJ1-1
CASSGLRAEAFF
TGTGCCAGCAGTGGACTCCGGGCTGAAGCTTTCTTT
>TRBD2|TRBV5-1|-|14|TRBJ2-7
CASSLGGGVYEQYF
TGCGCCAGCAGCTTGGGCGGGGGGGTATACGAGCAGTACTTC
>-|TRBV3-1/TRBV3-2|-|18|TRBJ1-6
CASSPGQLGSSYNSPLHF
TGTGCCAGCAGTCCGGGACAACTGGGAAGCTCCTATAATTCACCCCTCCACTTT
>-|TRBV11-2|-|15|TRBJ1-2
CASSLAGLALEGYTF
TGTGCCAGCAGCTTAGCGGGACTCGCGCTCGAAGGCTACACCTTC
>-|TRBV27|-|16|TRBJ1-6
CASSPLPQGPRQPLHF
TGTGCCAGCAGTCCCTTACCGCAGGGTCCCCGCCAACCCCTCCACTTT
>-|TRBV28|-|18|TRBJ2-1
CASSSPPTGARSYNEQFF
TGTGCCAGCAGTTCCCCCCCCACTGGGGCCCGCTCCTACAATGAGCAGTTCTTC
>TRBD2|TRBV10-2|-|18|TRBJ2-5
CASRDTPIQRGGRETQYF
TGCGCCAGCAGAGATACGCCAATCCAGCGGGGGGGCCGGGAGACCCAGTACTTC
>-|TRBV6-1|-|14|TRBJ1-2
CASSDVTENYGYTF
TGTGCCAGCAGTGACGTGACGGAGAACTATGGCTACACCTTC
>-|TRBV11-2|-|15|TRBJ2-1
CASSLSVSSYNEQFF
TGTGCCAGCAGCTTGTCGGTATCGTCCTACAATGAGCAGTTCTTC
>-|TRBV27|-|14|TRBJ2-5
CASSSHRVQETQYF
TGTGCCAGCAGTTCCCACAGGGTTCAAGAGACCCAGTACTTC
>-|TRBV2|-|14|TRBJ2-5
CASSGDEGLGTQYF
TGTGCCAGCAGTGGTGATGAGGGGCTTGGGACCCAGTACTTC
>TRBD2|TRBV3-1/TRBV3-2|-|14|TRBJ2-3
CASSRGGSADTQYF
TGTGCCAGCAGCCGCGGGGGTAGCGCAGATACGCAGTATTTT
>-|TRBV6-5|-|14|TRBJ1-4
CASSYLQGREKLFF
TGTGCCAGCAGTTATCTTCAGGGTCGGGAAAAACTGTTTTTT
>-|TRBV5-1|-|15|TRBJ2-2
CASSLWGENTGELFF
TGCGCCAGCAGCTTGTGGGGGGAGAACACCGGGGAGCTGTTTTTT
>TRBD1|TRBV11-1|-|15|TRBJ2-7
CASSPRTGRIYEQYF
TGTGCCAGCAGCCCAAGGACAGGGAGGATCTACGAGCAGTACTTC
>TRBD1|TRBV15|-|16|TRBJ2-4
CATSAPGQLLKNIQYF
TGTGCCACCAGCGCCCCGGGACAGCTACTTAAAAACATTCAGTACTTC
>TRBD1|TRBV3-1/TRBV3-2|-|15|TRBJ2-5
CASSHPDRVQETQYF
TGTGCCAGCAGCCACCCGGACAGGGTCCAAGAGACCCAGTACTTC
>-|TRBV9|-|13|TRBJ1-1
CASSAEANTEAFF
TGTGCCAGCAGCGCCGAAGCGAACACTGAAGCTTTCTTT
>-|TRBV27|-|13|TRBJ1-5
CASSLTPEGAQHF
TGTGCCAGCAGTTTAACACCCGAAGGGGCCCAGCATTTT
>TRBD2|TRBV6-2/TRBV6-3|once|16|TRBJ2-5
CASSYSVVSGGETQYF
TGTGCCAGCAGTTACTCGGTCGTGAGCGGGGGCGAGACCCAGTACTTC
>-|TRBV28|-|15|TRBJ1-5
CASRSADSSNQPQHF
TGTGCCAGCCGATCGGCGGACAGTAGCAATCAGCCCCAGCATTTT
>-|TRBV24-1|once|11|TRBJ1-5
CATGSMEPQHF
TGTGCCACAGGGTCGATGGAGCCCCAGCATTTT
>TRBD2|TRBV7-2|-|16|TRBJ2-7
CASSFWSGRGAYEQYF
TGTGCCAGCAGCTTTTGGAGCGGGAGGGGGGCCTACGAGCAGTACTTC
>-|TRBV6-1|-|14|TRBJ2-1
CASSEVGRTNEQFF
TGTGCCAGCAGTGAAGTGGGCAGAACCAATGAGCAGTTCTTC
>TRBD2|TRBV24-1|-|15|TRBJ2-5
CATSDRSGTQETQYF
TGTGCCACCAGTGACCGGAGCGGGACTCAAGAGACCCAGTACTTC
>-|TRBV5-4|many|15|TRBJ1-5
CASPHTQKSNQPQHF
TGTGCCAGCCCTCACACGCAGAAGTCAAATCAGCCCCAGCATTTT
>TRBD2|TRBV4-2|-|19|TRBJ2-4
CASSQDQGGTSGAKNIQYF
TGTGCCAGCAGCCAAGATCAGGGAGGGACTAGCGGAGCCAAAAACATTCAGTACTTC
>TRBD1|TRBV27|-|15|TRBJ1-2
CASSPRTGLRSGYTF
TGTGCCAGCAGTCCTAGGACAGGCCTGAGGTCGGGCTACACCTTC
>-|TRBV5-6|-|13|TRBJ1-5
CASSLQGNQPQHF
TGTGCCAGCAGTTTACAGGGCAATCAGCCCCAGCATTTT
>-|TRBV7-9|-|15|TRBJ1-1
CASSSRGMGNTEAFF
TGTGCCAGCAGCTCCAGGGGCATGGGGAACACTGAAGCTTTCTTT
>-|TRBV12-2|few|21|TRBJ1-2
CASRPYYLPLKGVWENYGYTF
TGTGCAAGTCGCCCATACTACCTACCACTAAAAGGTGTGTGGGAGAACTATGGCTACACCTTC
>-|TRBV3-1/TRBV3-2|-|15|TRBJ1-1
CASSQDRGINTEAFF
TGTGCCAGCAGCCAAGATAGAGGAATAAACACTGAAGCTTTCTTT
>TRBD1|TRBV14|-|16|TRBJ1-2
CASSRRTGGFSYGYTF
TGTGCCAGCAGCCGGAGGACAGGGGGATTCAGCTATGGCTACACCTTC
>-|TRBV15|-|13|TRBJ1-5
CATRLGVNQPQHF
TGTGCCACCAGGTTGGGGGTCAATCAGCCCCAGCATTTT
>-|TRBV5-4|-|19|TRBJ2-6
CASSLGVNLGVSGANVLTF
TGTGCCAGCAGCTTGGGCGTCAATCTGGGGGTCTCTGGGGCCAACGTCCTGACTTTC
>-|TRBV6-1|-|13|TRBJ1-5
CASSELVGQPQHF
TGTGCCAGCAGTGAATTAGTTGGTCAGCCCCAGCATTTT
>TRBD1|TRBV6-1|-|20|TRBJ1-3
CASSEARGGQARFSGNTIYF
TGTGCCAGCAGTGAAGCACGGGGGGGACAGGCCCGGTTCTCTGGAAACACCATATATTTT
>TRBD1|TRBV5-1|-|16|TRBJ1-1
CASSLARDRGNTEAFF
TGCGCCAGCAGCTTGGCCAGGGACAGGGGGAACACTGAAGCTTTCTTT
>-|TRBV19|-|14|TRBJ1-2
CASLQSGVNYGYTF
TGTGCCAGTCTCCAGTCGGGAGTTAACTATGGCTACACCTTC
>-|TRBV15|-|16|TRBJ1-4
CATSRDVGGGTEKLFF
TGTGCCACCAGCAGAGATGTAGGCGGGGGGACGGAAAAACTGTTTTTT